Below are 3 T cell receptor beta chains sequenced from a single sample in a study of CD4 and CD8 cells across lung adenocarcinoma regions. TCRdb processed the PCR reads anew with MiXCR; each CDR3 protein has one entry. The sample holds 15,000 or so distinct CDR3 sequences, about 48% seen once. Sequencing used CD4+ T cells from the center of a lung tumor. These receptors all stem from a male donor with lung adenocarcinoma. The CD4 and CD8 labels of this study may be unreliable.

In the case of this clonotype: Germline and junction disagree at one end, which may indicate a read error. The chain combines TRBV27 with TRBJ2-3; possibly TRBD1 for D (5 bases). CDR3 length: 12 residues. CDR1 is MNHEY and CDR2 is SMNVEV in the germline V gene (reference sequence). CDR3 nucleotides: TGTGCGAGCCTGTGCGCGACAGACACGCAGTATTTC. This codes for CASLCATDTQYF.

The sample holds a few counts of this clonotype. The chain links TRBV28 to TRBJ2-3; TRBD2 is a possible D gene (6 bases). V was pared by 7 bases and J by 5 bases, with 19 bases between. The V gene's germline CDR1 is MDHEN and CDR2 SYDVKM. The CDR3 totals 15 residues. The CDR3 spells CASTAFSGRQDTQYF. In DNA form, the CDR3 reads TGTGCCAGCACCGCTTTTTCCGGGAGACAAGATACGCAGTATTTT.

There are many counts of this clonotype. V usage is TRBV7-2 and J usage is TRBJ2-4, with TRBD1 identical over 7 bases. Germline-derived CDR1 and CDR2 are SGHTA and FQGNSA. Germline trimming cut 5 bases from V and 2 bases from J; bases unmatched to any gene: 3. The CDR3 is 14 amino acids. The CDR3 DNA is TGTGCCAGCAGCCCAGGGGGTTCCAAAAACATTCAGTACTTC. This encodes CASSPGGSKNIQYF. The full variable domain, in which reference TRBV7-2 and TRBJ2-4 provide the parts outside the CDR3, is GAGVSQSPSNKVTEKGKDVELRCDPISGHTALYWYRQSLGQGLEFLIYFQGNSAPDKSGLPSDRFSAERTGGSVSTLTIQRTQQEDSAVYLCASSPGGSKNIQYFGAGTRLSVL.